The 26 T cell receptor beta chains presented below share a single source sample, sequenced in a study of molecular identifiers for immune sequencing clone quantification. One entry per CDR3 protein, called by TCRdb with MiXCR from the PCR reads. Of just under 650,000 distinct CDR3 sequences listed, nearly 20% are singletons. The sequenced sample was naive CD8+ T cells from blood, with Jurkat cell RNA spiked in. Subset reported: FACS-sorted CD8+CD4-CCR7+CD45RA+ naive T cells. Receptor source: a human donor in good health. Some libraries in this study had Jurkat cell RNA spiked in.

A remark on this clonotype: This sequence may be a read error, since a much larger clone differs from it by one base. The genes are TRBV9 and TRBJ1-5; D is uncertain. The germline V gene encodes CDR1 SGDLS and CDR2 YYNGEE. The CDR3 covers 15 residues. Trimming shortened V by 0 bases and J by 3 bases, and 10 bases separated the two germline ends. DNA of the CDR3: TGTGCCAGCAGCGTAGACGGGCATATCAATCAGCCCCAGCATTTT. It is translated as CASSVDGHINQPQHF.

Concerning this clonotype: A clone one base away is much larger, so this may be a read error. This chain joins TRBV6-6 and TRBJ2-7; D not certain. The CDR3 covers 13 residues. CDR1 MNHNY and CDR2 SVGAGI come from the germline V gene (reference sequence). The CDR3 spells CATYAGTLDEQCF. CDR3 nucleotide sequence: TGTGCAACTTATGCAGGCACTCTGGACGAGCAGTGCTTC.

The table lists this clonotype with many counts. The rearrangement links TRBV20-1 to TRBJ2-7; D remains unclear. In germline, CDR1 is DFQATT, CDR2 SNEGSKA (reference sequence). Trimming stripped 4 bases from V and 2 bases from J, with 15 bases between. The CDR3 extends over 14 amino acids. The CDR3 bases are TGCAGTGCTAAAAGTGCAGGAGTTACCTACGAGCAGTACTTC. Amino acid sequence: CSAKSAGVTYEQYF.

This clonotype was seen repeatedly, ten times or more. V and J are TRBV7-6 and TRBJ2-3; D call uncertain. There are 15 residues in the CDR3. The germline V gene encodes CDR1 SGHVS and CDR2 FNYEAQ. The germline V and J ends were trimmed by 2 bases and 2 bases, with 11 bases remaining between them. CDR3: CASSLPLGATDTQYF. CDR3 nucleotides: TGTGCCAGCAGCTTACCATTGGGTGCCACAGATACGCAGTATTTT.

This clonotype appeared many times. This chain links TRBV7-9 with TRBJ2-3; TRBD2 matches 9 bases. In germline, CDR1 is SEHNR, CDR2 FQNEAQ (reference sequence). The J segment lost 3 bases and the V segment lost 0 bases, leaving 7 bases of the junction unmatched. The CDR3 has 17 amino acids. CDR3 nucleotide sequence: TGTGCCAGCAGCTTAGCGGTGATAGCGGGAGTAACAGATACGCAGTATTTT. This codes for CASSLAVIAGVTDTQYF.

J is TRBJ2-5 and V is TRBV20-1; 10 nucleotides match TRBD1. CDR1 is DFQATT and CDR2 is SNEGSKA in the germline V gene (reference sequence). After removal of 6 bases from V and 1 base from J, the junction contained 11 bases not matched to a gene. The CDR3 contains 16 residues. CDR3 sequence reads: CSALDRGEVFQETQYF. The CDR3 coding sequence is TGCAGTGCCCTGGACAGGGGGGAGGTCTTCCAAGAGACCCAGTACTTC.

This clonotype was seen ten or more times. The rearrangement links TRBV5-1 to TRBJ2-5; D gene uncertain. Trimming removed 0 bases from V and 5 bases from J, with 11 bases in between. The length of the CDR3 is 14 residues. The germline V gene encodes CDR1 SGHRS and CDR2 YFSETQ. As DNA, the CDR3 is TGCGCCAGCAGCTTGGGGACCATCCCGGAGACCCAGTACTTC. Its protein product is CASSLGTIPETQYF.

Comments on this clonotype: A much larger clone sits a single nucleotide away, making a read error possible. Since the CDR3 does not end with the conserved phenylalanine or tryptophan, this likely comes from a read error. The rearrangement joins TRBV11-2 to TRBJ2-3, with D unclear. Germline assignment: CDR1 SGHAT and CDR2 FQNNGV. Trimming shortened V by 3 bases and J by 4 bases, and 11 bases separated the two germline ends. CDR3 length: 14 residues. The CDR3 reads CASSFTNSPDTQYL. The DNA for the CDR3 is TGTGCCAGCAGCTTTACTAACTCCCCAGATACGCAGTATCTT.

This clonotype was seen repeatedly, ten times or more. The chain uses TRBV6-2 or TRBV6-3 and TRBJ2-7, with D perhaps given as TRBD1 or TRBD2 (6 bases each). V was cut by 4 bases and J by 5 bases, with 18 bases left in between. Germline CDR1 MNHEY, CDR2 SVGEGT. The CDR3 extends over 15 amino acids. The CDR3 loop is CASSFEGGRSHEQYF. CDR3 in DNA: TGTGCCAGCAGTTTCGAAGGGGGGAGAAGCCACGAGCAGTACTTC.

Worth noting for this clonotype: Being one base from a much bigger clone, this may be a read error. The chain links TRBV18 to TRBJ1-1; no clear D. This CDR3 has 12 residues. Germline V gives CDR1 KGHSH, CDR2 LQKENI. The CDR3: CASLGVDTDAFF. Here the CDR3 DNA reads TGTGCCAGCCTCGGGGTCGACACTGATGCTTTCTTT.

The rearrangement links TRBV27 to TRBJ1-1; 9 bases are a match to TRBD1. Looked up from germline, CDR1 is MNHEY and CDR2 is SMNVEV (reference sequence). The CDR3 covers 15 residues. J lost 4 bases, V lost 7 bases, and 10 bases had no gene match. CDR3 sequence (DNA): TGTGCCAGCATAATCCGGACAGGGGCCGGCACTGAAGCTTTCTTT. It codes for CASIIRTGAGTEAFF.

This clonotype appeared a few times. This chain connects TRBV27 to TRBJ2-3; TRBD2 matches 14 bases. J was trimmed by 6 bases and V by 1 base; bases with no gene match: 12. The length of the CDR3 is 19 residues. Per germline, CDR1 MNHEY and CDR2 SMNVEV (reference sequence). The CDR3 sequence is CASSLLTSGRAKDWDTQYF. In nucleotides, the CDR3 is TGTGCCAGCAGTTTATTGACTAGCGGGAGGGCTAAAGATTGGGATACGCAGTATTTT.

CDR3 sequence (DNA): TGCAGCGTAGCACTAGCGAGCAATGAGCAGTTCTTC. Its protein product is CSVALASNEQFF. The V and J genes are TRBV29-1 and TRBJ2-1, with 7 bases identical to TRBD2. CDR1 and CDR2 from the germline V gene are SQVTM and ANQGSEA. The CDR3 runs to 12 residues. Trimming took 6 bases from V and 6 from J; bases not matched to a gene: 5.

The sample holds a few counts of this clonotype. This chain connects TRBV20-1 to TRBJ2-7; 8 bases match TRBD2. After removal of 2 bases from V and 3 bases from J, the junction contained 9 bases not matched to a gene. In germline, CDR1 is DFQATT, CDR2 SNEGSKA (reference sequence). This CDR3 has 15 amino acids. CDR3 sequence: CSARPIAGPDYEQYF. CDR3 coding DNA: TGCAGTGCTAGACCTATAGCGGGGCCTGACTACGAGCAGTACTTC.

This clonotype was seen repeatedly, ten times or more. CDR3 DNA sequence: TGTGCCTGGAGTGCCCGACAGGGTTATCAGCCCCAGCATTTT. Translated: CAWSARQGYQPQHF. The chain uses TRBV30 and TRBJ1-5; 7 bases line up with TRBD1. J was trimmed by 5 bases and V by 1 base; bases with no gene match: 5. Germline V CDR1 and CDR2: GTSNPN, SVGIG (reference sequence). The CDR3 contains 14 residues.

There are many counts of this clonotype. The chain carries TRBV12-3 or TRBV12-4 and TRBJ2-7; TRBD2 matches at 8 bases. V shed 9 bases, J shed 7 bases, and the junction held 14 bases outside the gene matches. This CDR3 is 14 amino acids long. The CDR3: CASSLGLAGGEQYF. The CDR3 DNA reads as TGTGCCAGTAGCCTGGGACTGGCGGGGGGTGAGCAGTACTTC.

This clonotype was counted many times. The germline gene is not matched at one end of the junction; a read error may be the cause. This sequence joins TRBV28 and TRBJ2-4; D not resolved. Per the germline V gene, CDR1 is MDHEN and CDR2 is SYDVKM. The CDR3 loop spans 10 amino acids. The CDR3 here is CASGFDIQYF. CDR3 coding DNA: TGTGCCAGCGGTTTCGACATTCAGTACTTC.

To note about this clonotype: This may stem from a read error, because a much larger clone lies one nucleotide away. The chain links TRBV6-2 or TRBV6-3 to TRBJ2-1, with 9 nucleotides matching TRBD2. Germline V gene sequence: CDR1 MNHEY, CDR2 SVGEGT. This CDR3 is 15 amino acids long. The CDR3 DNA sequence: TGTGCCGGCAGTTACGGACTAGCGTCCTACAATGAGCAGTTCTTC. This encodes CAGSYGLASYNEQFF.

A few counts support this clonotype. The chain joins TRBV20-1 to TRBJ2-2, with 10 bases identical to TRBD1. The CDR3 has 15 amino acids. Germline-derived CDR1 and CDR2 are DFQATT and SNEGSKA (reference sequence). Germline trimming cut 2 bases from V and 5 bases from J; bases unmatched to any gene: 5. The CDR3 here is CSARPDRGLTGELFF. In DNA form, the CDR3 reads TGCAGTGCTAGACCTGACAGGGGGCTTACCGGGGAGCTGTTTTTT.

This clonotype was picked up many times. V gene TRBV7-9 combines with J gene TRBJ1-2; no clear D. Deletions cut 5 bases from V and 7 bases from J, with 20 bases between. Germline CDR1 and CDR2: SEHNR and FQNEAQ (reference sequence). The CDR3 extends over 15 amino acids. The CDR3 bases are TGTGCCAGCAGCCACAATCCGGGAACCCCTCCTGGCTACACCTTC. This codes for CASSHNPGTPPGYTF.

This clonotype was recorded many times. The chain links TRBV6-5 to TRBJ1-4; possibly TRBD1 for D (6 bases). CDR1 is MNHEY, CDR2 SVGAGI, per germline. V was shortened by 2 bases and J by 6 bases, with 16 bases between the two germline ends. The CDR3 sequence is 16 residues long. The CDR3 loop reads CASSYGGAMSYEKLFF. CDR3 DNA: TGTGCCAGCAGTTACGGGGGCGCAATGAGTTATGAAAAACTGTTTTTT.

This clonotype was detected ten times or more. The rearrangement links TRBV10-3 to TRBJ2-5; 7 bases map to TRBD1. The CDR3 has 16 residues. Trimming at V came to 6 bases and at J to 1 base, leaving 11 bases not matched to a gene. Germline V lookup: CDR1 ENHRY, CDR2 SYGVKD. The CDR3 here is CAIRGTGDTLQETQYF. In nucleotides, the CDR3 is TGTGCCATCAGGGGAACAGGGGACACCCTCCAAGAGACCCAGTACTTC.

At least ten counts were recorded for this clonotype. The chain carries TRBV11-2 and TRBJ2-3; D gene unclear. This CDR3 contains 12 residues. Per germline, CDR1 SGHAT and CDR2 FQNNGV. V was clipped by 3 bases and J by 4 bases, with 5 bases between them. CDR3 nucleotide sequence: TGTGCCAGCAGCTTGATGGCAGATACGCAGTATTTT. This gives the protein CASSLMADTQYF.

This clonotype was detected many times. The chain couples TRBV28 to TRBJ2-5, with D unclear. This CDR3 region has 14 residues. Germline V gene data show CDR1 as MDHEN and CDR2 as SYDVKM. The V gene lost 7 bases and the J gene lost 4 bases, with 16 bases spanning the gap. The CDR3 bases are TGTGCCAGCAACCAGGCGGTTCAGTCAGAGACCCAGTACTTC. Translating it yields CASNQAVQSETQYF.

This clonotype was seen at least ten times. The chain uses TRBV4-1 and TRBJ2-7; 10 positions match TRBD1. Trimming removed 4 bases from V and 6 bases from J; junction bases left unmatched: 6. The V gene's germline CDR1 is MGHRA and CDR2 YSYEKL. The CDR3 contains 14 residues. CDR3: CASSLRQGAVEQYF. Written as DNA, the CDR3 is TGCGCCAGCAGCCTCAGACAGGGGGCGGTCGAGCAGTACTTC.

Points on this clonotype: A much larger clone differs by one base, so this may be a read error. CDR3 DNA: TGTGCCAGCAGCGTCGGACAGGGGGAGGGAAGCACCGGGGAGCCGTTTTTT. Protein sequence: CASSVGQGEGSTGEPFF. V and J are TRBV9 and TRBJ2-2; TRBD1 agrees at 10 bases. Germline CDR1 and CDR2: SGDLS and YYNGEE. This CDR3 contains 17 residues.